Listed below are T cell receptor beta chains from one sample, sequenced in a study of T cell changes during pregnancy in multiple sclerosis. Using immunoSEQ multiplex PCR, the repertoire was profiled, and TCRdb retains in-frame clones only, with some absent. This table has tens of thousands of clones, 70% to 90% appearing once. Source: CD8+ T cells from peripheral blood mononuclear cells, taken in the second trimester of pregnancy. Every receptor here comes from a female donor with multiple sclerosis, enrolled in a pregnancy study. Both conserved end residues are part of each CDR3. The D gene is left open where the match is weak. Clone size is shown for a subset of rows, as once, few, many or a class of expanded clone.

clone_size,d_call,j_call,v_call,cdr3_nt,cdr3_aa
NA,NA,TRBJ2-1,TRBV19,TGTGCCAGTAGTATAGGGGGGGAATACAATGAGCAGTTCTTC,CASSIGGEYNEQFF
NA,TRBD2,TRBJ2-1,TRBV19,TGTGCCAGTAGTAAAGTAGCGGGGTACAATGAGCAGTTCTTC,CASSKVAGYNEQFF
NA,NA,TRBJ1-2,TRBV7-3,TGTGCCAGCAGCTCCTATCCGGGGGGCGCATTTGCCACCTTC,CASSSYPGGAFATF
NA,NA,TRBJ1-3,TRBV27,TGTGCCAGCAGTTTACAGGGTGGAAACACCATATATTTT,CASSLQGGNTIYF
NA,TRBD2,TRBJ2-3,TRBV29-1,TGCAGCGTTATAGCGGGAGTCACAGATACGCAGTATTTT,CSVIAGVTDTQYF
NA,NA,TRBJ2-7,TRBV27,TGTGCCAGCAATCCTCTGGGCCAGTCCAGCTCCTACGAGCAGTACTTC,CASNPLGQSSSYEQYF
NA,TRBD2,TRBJ2-1,TRBV6-4,TGTGCCAGCAGTGTTGGAGCGGGATCGAACAATGAGCAGTTCTTC,CASSVGAGSNNEQFF
NA,TRBD2,TRBJ2-3,TRBV7-3,TGTGCCAGCAGCTTGTCGGGCGGGAGTACAGATACGCAGTATTTT,CASSLSGGSTDTQYF
NA,TRBD2,TRBJ2-2,TRBV11-2,TGTGCCAGCAGCTTAGGGAGCCAGCTAGCGGGAGCCGGGGAGCTGTTTTTT,CASSLGSQLAGAGELFF
NA,TRBD2,TRBJ2-7,TRBV28,TGTGCCAGCAGTTTATCGGGGGGAGGGAGCTCCTACGAGCAGTACTTC,CASSLSGGGSSYEQYF
NA,NA,TRBJ2-5,TRBV7-9,TGTGCCAGCAGCTCGTACAGGGATTCTCAAGAGACCCAGTACTTC,CASSSYRDSQETQYF
NA,TRBD2,TRBJ2-1,TRBV11-2,TGTGCCAGCAGCTTAGGCGGGAGGGCCTCGAATGAGCAGTTCTTC,CASSLGGRASNEQFF
NA,NA,TRBJ1-1,TRBV7-8,TGTGCCAGCAGCGTGGAGGCAGCTGAAGCTTTCTTT,CASSVEAAEAFF
NA,NA,TRBJ1-3,TRBV4-3,TGCGCCAGCAGCCAAGTCCAGGGAAACACCATATATTTT,CASSQVQGNTIYF
NA,TRBD2,TRBJ2-1,TRBV6-5,TGTGCCAGCAGTTTGGCAGGGACTAACAATGAGCAGTTCTTC,CASSLAGTNNEQFF
NA,TRBD2,TRBJ2-7,TRBV6-6,TGTGCCAGCAGTTCTGAACTAGCGGTCTACGAGCAGTACTTC,CASSSELAVYEQYF
NA,NA,TRBJ1-1,TRBV6-5,TGTGCCAGCAGTTTCAGTGGCAGGTCCACTGAAGCTTTCTTT,CASSFSGRSTEAFF
NA,NA,TRBJ2-7,TRBV9,TGTGCCAGCAGCGTAGATTGGGAGGAACACTACGAGCAGTACTTC,CASSVDWEEHYEQYF
NA,TRBD1,TRBJ1-1,TRBV27,TGTGCCAGCAGTGGGTCAGGGGGCGACCGGCGCACTGAAGCTTTCTTT,CASSGSGGDRRTEAFF
NA,TRBD1,TRBJ1-3,TRBV7-6,TGTGCCAGCAGCGTGGGACAGGGATTGTTTGGAAACACCATATATTTT,CASSVGQGLFGNTIYF
NA,TRBD2,TRBJ2-7,TRBV11-3,TGTGCCAGCAGCCCCGCCCCGGGGGGCTCCTACGAGCAGTACTTC,CASSPAPGGSYEQYF
NA,NA,TRBJ2-7,TRBV7-2,TGTGCCAGCAGCCTAGACGCGGCAGGGTGGAATAGCTACGAGCAGTACTTC,CASSLDAAGWNSYEQYF
once,NA,TRBJ2-5,TRBV28,TGTGCCAGCAGTTTAGGAGGAGAGTGGGAGACCCAGTACTTC,CASSLGGEWETQYF
NA,NA,TRBJ2-7,TRBV7-6,TGTGCCAGCAGCTTAGCGCCTGGACACATATACGAGCAGTACTTC,CASSLAPGHIYEQYF
NA,NA,TRBJ1-1,TRBV7-8,TGTGCCAGCAGCTTATACCAGGGTTCGGTGAGCACTGAAGCTTTCTTT,CASSLYQGSVSTEAFF